The rows below give T cell receptor beta chains drawn from one sample of a study of cytomegalovirus exposure and HLA in healthy donors. Libraries were prepared by immunoSEQ multiplex PCR; TCRdb keeps only in-frame clonotypes and omits some of them. The repertoire has some 130,000 clones, more than 70% of them found once; the top ten carry less than 5%. The sample comprised PBMCs. Receptors originate from a man aged 50 to 59 in good health and CMV-seropositive. Each CDR3 is given with its conserved first and last residue. A D gene is named only where the DNA matches it firmly. Clone size is shown for a subset of rows, as once, few, many or a class of expanded clone.

TRBJ2-6 TRBV28 few TRBD1 CASRPGQGFSGANVLTF TGTGCCAGCAGGCCGGGACAGGGGTTTTCTGGGGCCAACGTCCTGACTTTC
TRBJ2-2 TRBV4-2 few TRBD2 CASSQSGINTGELFF TGTGCCAGCAGCCAAAGCGGGATTAACACCGGGGAGCTGTTTTTT
TRBJ2-3 TRBV6-5 - - CASSPGLLTDTQYF TGTGCCAGCAGTCCTGGACTCCTCACAGATACGCAGTATTTT
TRBJ1-2 TRBV4-1 - TRBD1 CASSPQGATNYDYTF TGCGCCAGCAGCCCACAGGGGGCGACTAACTATGACTACACCTTC
TRBJ1-2 TRBV5-1 - - CASSLGGDYGYTF TGCGCCAGCAGCTTGGGGGGGGACTATGGCTACACCTTC
TRBJ1-2 TRBV6-5 - TRBD1 CATGQGANYGYTF TGTGCCACTGGACAGGGGGCTAACTATGGCTACACCTTC
TRBJ2-4 TRBV6-1 few - CASTLDSRAKNIQYF TGTGCCAGCACCCTGGACAGCCGGGCCAAAAACATTCAGTACTTC
TRBJ2-1 TRBV18 - TRBD2 CASSPMIAGRQDNEQFF TGTGCCAGCTCACCAATGATAGCGGGAAGGCAGGACAATGAGCAGTTCTTC
TRBJ2-1 TRBV9 - TRBD1 CASSAEVMGTGGYNEQFF TGTGCCAGCAGCGCGGAAGTTATGGGGACAGGGGGGTACAATGAGCAGTTCTTC
TRBJ2-2 TRBV19 - - CASSIQRNTGELFF TGTGCCAGTAGTATTCAGCGAAACACCGGGGAGCTGTTTTTT
TRBJ2-7 TRBV5-6 - - CASSSGYRYEQYF TGTGCCAGCAGCTCGGGGTACCGGTACGAGCAGTACTTC
TRBJ2-3 TRBV20-1 few - CSAIGADTQYF TGCAGTGCTATAGGGGCAGATACGCAGTATTTT
TRBJ2-3 TRBV5-6 - - CASSLLGGGVGTDTQYF TGTGCCAGCAGCCTTCTGGGTGGCGGGGTCGGCACAGATACGCAGTATTTT
TRBJ1-1 TRBV6-5 few TRBD1 CASSYGQGTEAFF TGTGCCAGCAGTTACGGACAGGGCACTGAAGCTTTCTTT
TRBJ2-5 TRBV7-9 - TRBD2 CASSLDREGQYF TGTGCCAGCAGCTTAGATCGGGAGGGCCAGTACTTC
TRBJ1-1 TRBV6-5 - - CASTLLEGTEAFF TGTGCCAGCACCTTACTCGAGGGCACTGAAGCTTTCTTT
TRBJ2-1 TRBV6-5 - TRBD1 CASSFGTGGNEQFF TGTGCCAGCAGTTTTGGGACAGGGGGCAATGAGCAGTTCTTC
TRBJ2-5 TRBV29-1 - - CSVGGKYQETQYF TGCAGCGTTGGCGGGAAGTACCAAGAGACCCAGTACTTC
TRBJ2-2 TRBV5-1 - - CASSLTVSAGELFF TGCGCCAGCAGCTTGACCGTCTCGGCCGGGGAGCTGTTTTTT
TRBJ1-1 TRBV19 - TRBD1 CASSDRVNTEAFF TGTGCCAGTAGTGACAGGGTGAACACTGAAGCTTTCTTT
TRBJ1-1 TRBV4-2 - - CASSQDRDTEAFF TGTGCCAGCAGCCAAGACAGGGACACTGAAGCTTTCTTT
TRBJ2-3 TRBV18 - TRBD2 CASSTSGEDTQYF TGTGCCAGCTCAACTAGCGGGGAGGATACGCAGTATTTT
TRBJ1-1 TRBV7-6 - - CASSPRTPGNTEAFF TGTGCCAGCAGCCCCCGGACACCCGGGAACACTGAAGCTTTCTTT
TRBJ2-5 TRBV2 once TRBD2 CASSEWTSRETQYF TGTGCCAGCAGTGAGTGGACTAGTCGTGAGACCCAGTACTTC
TRBJ2-1 TRBV9 - TRBD2 CASSPDRQSGAGNEQFF TGTGCCAGCAGCCCAGACAGACAAAGCGGGGCGGGCAATGAGCAGTTCTTC
TRBJ1-5 TRBV7-8 - - CASSSSGGLRHF TGTGCCAGCAGCTCCAGTGGGGGCCTCAGGCATTTT
TRBJ2-5 TRBV19 - TRBD1 CATYGGQGLLETQYF TGTGCCACCTATGGGGGACAGGGTCTGTTAGAGACCCAGTACTTC
TRBJ2-5 TRBV6-1 - TRBD1 CASSESGQGKQTQYF TGTGCCAGCAGTGAATCGGGACAGGGGAAGCAGACCCAGTACTTC
TRBJ1-1 TRBV27 few TRBD1 CASSLDRANTEAFF TGTGCCAGCAGTCTTGACAGGGCGAACACTGAAGCTTTCTTT
TRBJ1-6 TRBV5-1 - TRBD1 CASSSDREWSPLHF TGCGCCAGCAGCTCGGACAGGGAATGGTCACCCCTCCACTTT
TRBJ1-5 TRBV6-1 - - CASSVADSNQPQHF TGTGCCAGCAGTGTGGCCGATAGCAATCAGCCCCAGCATTTT
TRBJ2-2 TRBV7-2 - TRBD1 CASSVTGEGELFF TGTGCCAGCAGCGTGACAGGGGAGGGGGAGCTGTTTTTT
TRBJ2-7 TRBV29-1 - TRBD1 CSVGRTGAHEQYF TGCAGCGTTGGGAGGACAGGGGCCCACGAGCAGTACTTC
TRBJ2-5 TRBV5-4 - TRBD2 CASSSPPGLAYQETQYF TGTGCCAGCAGCTCACCTCCGGGACTAGCATATCAAGAGACCCAGTACTTC
TRBJ1-1 TRBV4-1 - TRBD1 CASSLQGVVMSTEAFF TGCGCCAGCAGCCTACAGGGGGTGGTGATGAGCACTGAAGCTTTCTTT
TRBJ2-2 TRBV11-1 - TRBD1 CASRTGSNTGELFF TGTGCCAGCAGGACAGGGAGCAACACCGGGGAGCTGTTTTTT
TRBJ2-4 TRBV28 - - CASSSPGVNIQYF TGTGCCAGCAGTTCCCCGGGGGTCAACATTCAGTACTTC
TRBJ1-1 TRBV11-3 - - CTSTPRNGETEAFF TGTACCAGCACCCCTAGAAATGGTGAGACTGAAGCTTTCTTT
TRBJ2-7 TRBV6-6 - TRBD2 CASSFGTSGSYEQYF TGTGCCAGCAGCTTCGGGACTAGCGGGTCCTACGAGCAGTACTTC
TRBJ1-2 TRBV28 - - CASSFRGSWIGGYTF TGTGCCAGCAGTTTCCGGGGGTCGTGGATAGGTGGCTACACCTTC
TRBJ1-1 TRBV27 - - CASSFERFTEAFF TGTGCCAGCAGTTTCGAGAGGTTCACTGAAGCTTTCTTT